This paragraph reports one T cell receptor (beta chain). The data belong to a study of blood T cell repertoires in COVID-19. The method was immunoSEQ multiplex PCR; TCRdb's version includes in-frame clones alone and lacks a portion of them. The table includes under 300,000 clones, 70% to 90% detected once. The specimen was peripheral blood. The sequence derives from a woman between 40 and 50 years old who had recovered from COVID-19.

The CDR3 DNA reads as TGTGCCAGCTCACCAAACGCCCCTAGCTTGAACACCGGGGAGCTGTTTTTT. Translating gives CASSPNAPSLNTGELFF. The chain links TRBV18 to TRBJ2-2, with D tentatively TRBD2 (5 bases). Germline loops: CDR1 KGHSH, CDR2 LQKENI. The ends were cut back, 2 bases at V and 1 base at J, with 14 bases in the middle. The CDR3 is 17 amino acids.